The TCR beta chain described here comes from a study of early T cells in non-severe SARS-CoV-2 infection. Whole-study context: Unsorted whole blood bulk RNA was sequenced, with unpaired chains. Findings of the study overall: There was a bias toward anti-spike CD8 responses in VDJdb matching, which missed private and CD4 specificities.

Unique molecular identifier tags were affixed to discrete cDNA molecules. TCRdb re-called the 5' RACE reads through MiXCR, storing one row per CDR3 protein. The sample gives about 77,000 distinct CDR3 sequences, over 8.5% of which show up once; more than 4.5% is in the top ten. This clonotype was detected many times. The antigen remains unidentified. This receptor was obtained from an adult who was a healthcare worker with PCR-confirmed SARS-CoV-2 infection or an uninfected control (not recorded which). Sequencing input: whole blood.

The CDR3 DNA sequence: TGTGCCAGCAGCTCCAGGGACAATGAGCAGTTCTTC. It encodes CASSSRDNEQFF. The chain links TRBV7-9 to TRBJ2-1, with a possible D match to TRBD1 (5 bases). Germline CDR1 reads SEHNR; CDR2 reads FQNEAQ (reference sequence). This CDR3 has 12 amino acids. Trimming pared 4 bases from V and 5 bases from J, leaving 6 bases between.